This T cell receptor beta chain appears in the sequencing data of a study of OX40 agonist ivuxolimab in advanced cancers. Overall study: Partial responses were achieved by three patients, of whom one had hepatocellular carcinoma and two had cutaneous melanoma. Study-level findings and limits: Some of the lowest clonal expansion was seen in partial responders at 0.1-3.0 mg/kg.

CDR3 size: 14 residues. In germline, CDR1 is GTSNPN, CDR2 SVGIG (reference sequence). V gave up 6 bases and J gave up 7 bases; unmatched junction bases: 15. Points on this clone: Its antigen is unidentified.

No patient had autoimmune disease or received systemic immunosuppression. TCRdb keeps only in-frame clones here, not all; method: immunoSEQ multiplex PCR. This table holds approximately 7,400 clones, 65% to 90% found once. The sample was CD4+ or CD8+ T cells sorted from blood, taken in a trial of the OX40 agonist ivuxolimab. The rearrangement joins TRBV30 to TRBJ2-7, with TRBD1 identical over 7 bases. The source is an adult with an advanced solid tumor such as melanoma, head and neck, liver or kidney cancer. In nucleotides, the CDR3 is TGTGCCTGTGAGTTAGGGGGCGCAGGCCGGGAGCAGTACTTC. Protein sequence: CACELGGAGREQYF.